This T cell receptor (beta chain) was retrieved from a study of OX40 agonist ivuxolimab in advanced cancers. Overall study context: Six ivuxolimab dose levels, 0.01 to 10 mg/kg, were given intravenously every 2 weeks. Those enrolled were about 82% male, with a mean age of roughly 62 years and ages from roughly 20 to 85. A history of anti-PD-1, anti-PD-L1 or anti-CTLA-4 therapy was acceptable, and approximately 41% had some.

Trimming left V 3 bases short and J 5 bases short, with 10 bases between. The germline gives CDR1 SGHTA, CDR2 FQGTGA. The CDR3 sequence is 13 residues long. This table comes from immunoSEQ multiplex PCR, and its TCRdb copy is limited to in-frame clones, with some not included. The table shows some 46,000 clones, with approximately 88% occurring only once. Notes on the study in general: CD4+ and CD8+ T cells in blood underwent clonal expansion by week 6 at 0.1 to 3.0 mg/kg.

About this clone: The antigen remains undetermined.

This TCR derives from an adult with an advanced solid tumor such as melanoma, head and neck, liver or kidney cancer. Sequenced here: CD4+ or CD8+ T cells sorted from blood, sampled in a trial of the OX40 agonist ivuxolimab. The rearrangement links TRBV7-3 to TRBJ2-5; D unclear. Written as DNA, the CDR3 is TGTGCCAGCAGCTTCACAACTAAGGAGACCCAGTACTTC. Amino acid sequence: CASSFTTKETQYF.